Each of the 19 T cell receptor beta chains below was sequenced from the same sample in a study of blood T cells in healthy people across ages. Primed by a sample-barcoded 5' primer and a J-beta primer mix, a second PCR proceeded for roughly 6 to 12 cycles. TCRdb itself ran the 5' RACE reads through MiXCR, one entry per CDR3 protein. This table holds fewer than 2 million distinct CDR3 sequences, roughly 43% found once. Sequencing input: blood. The receptors come from a human donor in good health.

The genes are TRBV20-1 and TRBJ2-1, with 12 bases fitting TRBD2. Germline V gives CDR1 DFQATT, CDR2 SNEGSKA (reference sequence). This CDR3 is 14 amino acids long. The J segment lost 11 bases and the V segment lost 0 bases, leaving 5 bases of the junction unmatched. CDR3 region: CSARDSGLAGKQFF. CDR3 sequence (DNA): TGCAGTGCTAGAGATTCGGGACTAGCGGGTAAGCAGTTCTTC.

This clonotype was counted a few times. The rearrangement links TRBV29-1 to TRBJ2-1; TRBD2 matches at 11 bases. CDR3 length: 15 amino acids. The V gene's germline CDR1 is SQVTM and CDR2 ANQGSEA. The junction had 13 bases not matched to a gene; V was cut back by 6 bases and J by 9 bases. Here the CDR3 reads CSVQRFSGGAFEQFF. CDR3 nucleotide sequence: TGCAGCGTCCAAAGATTTAGCGGGGGGGCCTTTGAGCAGTTCTTC.

The chain is built from TRBV11-2 and TRBJ2-1; D might be TRBD1 (5 bases). The CDR3 runs to 14 residues. CDR1 and CDR2 from the germline V gene are SGHAT and FQNNGV. V was cut by 0 bases and J by 4 bases, with 7 bases left in between. CDR3 DNA sequence: TGTGCCAGCAGCTTAGAAGGGGAATACAATGAGCAGTTCTTC. It specifies CASSLEGEYNEQFF.

The chain has TRBV20-1 and TRBJ2-3; 13 nucleotides agree with TRBD2. Germline V gives CDR1 DFQATT, CDR2 SNEGSKA (reference sequence). The CDR3 sequence is 17 residues long. Unmatched junction bases numbered 10, after V lost 1 base and J lost 6 bases. The CDR3 is CSARGRRLAGGLDTQYF. The DNA for the CDR3 is TGCAGTGCTAGAGGCCGGAGACTAGCGGGGGGCTTGGATACGCAGTATTTT.

This clonotype was counted a few times. V and J are TRBV6-6 and TRBJ1-5; D is uncertain. The CDR3 loop spans 13 amino acids. V lost 7 bases, J lost 5 bases, and 12 bases lay in between. Germline CDR1 and CDR2: MNHNY and SVGAGI (reference sequence). This chain's CDR3 is CASNADGDQPQHF. CDR3 in DNA: TGTGCCAGCAACGCGGACGGTGATCAGCCCCAGCATTTT.

This clonotype occurred a few times. The CDR3 loop is CASSSSGGIPLYNEQFF. The DNA for the CDR3 is TGTGCCAGCAGTTCCTCGGGGGGAATCCCCCTTTACAATGAGCAGTTCTTC. The chain carries TRBV6-5 and TRBJ2-1; TRBD2 matches at 7 bases. V dropped 4 bases and J dropped 4; count of bases not matched to a gene: 13. This CDR3 is built from 17 residues. Germline CDR1 MNHEY, CDR2 SVGAGI.

V usage is TRBV9 and J usage is TRBJ2-5, with D unclear. This CDR3 region has 16 residues. CDR1 is SGDLS, CDR2 YYNGEE, per germline. V shed 0 bases and J shed 1 base, with 13 bases lying between them. The CDR3 loop is CASSVASMAVQETQYF. The CDR3 region has the DNA TGTGCCAGCAGCGTAGCTTCCATGGCAGTCCAAGAGACCCAGTACTTC.

This clonotype has just a few counts. The chain uses TRBV6-5 and TRBJ1-1; perhaps TRBD1 as D (5 bases). The CDR3 has 13 residues. The V and J ends lost 6 bases and 4 bases respectively, with 12 bases between them. Germline V gene lookup returns CDR1 MNHEY and CDR2 SVGAGI. The CDR3 nucleotides are TGTGCCAGCAGCAAAACAGGAGTCACTGAAGCTTTCTTT. Amino acid sequence: CASSKTGVTEAFF.

The chain has TRBV29-1 and TRBJ2-5; 14 nucleotides line up with TRBD2. CDR1 is SQVTM, CDR2 ANQGSEA, per germline. V was clipped by 4 bases and J by 5 bases; unmatched bases: 9. The CDR3 extends over 16 amino acids. The CDR3 nucleotides read TGCAGCGTTGGCCTCCGACTAGCGGGGGGGCTGGAGACCCAGTACTTC. This gives the protein CSVGLRLAGGLETQYF.

The V call is TRBV29-1, the J call TRBJ2-1, with 7 bases fitting TRBD1. The CDR3 is 13 amino acids. Per the germline V gene, CDR1 is SQVTM and CDR2 is ANQGSEA. The trim removed 6 bases at V and 7 bases at J, leaving 9 bases unmatched. The CDR3 nucleotides are TGCAGCGTCTCTAGACAGGGTCGTAATGAGCAGTTCTTC. This sequence encodes CSVSRQGRNEQFF.

V and J are TRBV7-9 and TRBJ2-1; the D is unclear. The CDR3 runs 14 residues. From germline, CDR1 is SEHNR and CDR2 FQNEAQ (reference sequence). V was trimmed by 3 bases and J by 6 bases, leaving 12 bases between them. CDR3 protein: CASSFAGHLNEQFF. The CDR3, as DNA: TGTGCCAGCAGCTTTGCTGGGCACCTCAATGAGCAGTTCTTC.

The chain couples TRBV12-3 or TRBV12-4 to TRBJ2-3; no clear D. Trimming removed 4 bases from V and 6 bases from J, with 14 bases in between. The CDR3 contains 14 residues. The CDR3 DNA is TGTGCCAGCAGTTCCAGGACCGAAGGGGATACGCAGTATTTT. Translation: CASSSRTEGDTQYF.

The rearrangement uses TRBV12-3 or TRBV12-4 and TRBJ1-5; D might be TRBD1 (5 bases). The V gene lost 6 bases and the J gene lost 2 bases, with 11 bases spanning the gap. The CDR3 is 14 residues long. In DNA, the CDR3 is TGTGCCAGCAGCCGCAGGGAGGGCAATCAGCCCCAGCATTTT. It translates to CASSRREGNQPQHF.

This rearrangement joins TRBV7-3 to TRBJ2-3, with 11 positions matching TRBD2. In germline, CDR1 is SGHTA, CDR2 FQGTGA. Unmatched junction bases numbered 8, after V lost 5 bases and J lost 4 bases. This CDR3 spans 16 amino acids. CDR3 DNA: TGTGCCAGCAGCCTAGGACTAGCGGGCCCCTCAGATACGCAGTATTTT. Encoded protein: CASSLGLAGPSDTQYF.

This clonotype has just one count. The chain joins TRBV9 to TRBJ1-6; D perhaps matches TRBD1 (6 bases). Germline-derived CDR1 and CDR2 are SGDLS and YYNGEE. This CDR3 is 14 amino acids long. V was trimmed by 7 bases and J by 5 bases, leaving 13 bases between them. The CDR3 region is CASAGGPDNSPLHF. The CDR3 DNA sequence: TGTGCCAGCGCCGGGGGGCCGGATAATTCACCCCTCCACTTT. The entire variable domain, with the rest obtained from reference TRBV9 and TRBJ1-6, is as follows: DSGVTQTPKHLITATGQRVTLRCSPRSGDLSVYWYQQSLDQGLQFLIQYYNGEERAKGNILERFSAQQFPDLHSELNLSSLELGDSALYFCASAGGPDNSPLHFGNGTRLTVT.

This chain uses TRBV29-1 with TRBJ2-3, with TRBD2 as a possible D gene (6 bases). Germline V gene lookup returns CDR1 SQVTM and CDR2 ANQGSEA. V lost 7 bases, J lost 4 bases, and 18 bases lay in between. This CDR3 comprises 14 residues. This chain's CDR3 is CSAGGGREADTQYF. The DNA of the CDR3 is TGCAGCGCCGGGGGAGGACGAGAGGCAGATACGCAGTATTTT.

The J gene is TRBJ2-7, the V gene TRBV12-3 or TRBV12-4; D uncertain. There are 15 residues in the CDR3. V was clipped by 6 bases and J by 3 bases, with 18 bases between them. The CDR3 region is CASSFGESSGYEQYF. Here the CDR3 DNA reads TGTGCCAGCAGCTTTGGTGAGTCGTCGGGCTACGAGCAGTACTTC.

V usage is TRBV6-1 and J usage is TRBJ2-1; a weak D match, TRBD1 (6 bases). Deletions cut 5 bases from V and 8 bases from J, with 28 bases between. The germline V gene has CDR1 MNHNS and CDR2 SASEGT. This CDR3 region has 18 residues. CDR3 nucleotide sequence: TGTGCCAGCAGTATGAGGGGGTTGGGGGCGATGGGGTTCGATGAGCAGTTCTTC. This sequence encodes CASSMRGLGAMGFDEQFF.

The genes are TRBV6-2 or TRBV6-3 and TRBJ1-2; no definite D call. Germline values: CDR1 MNHEY, CDR2 SVGEGT. Trimming took off 6 bases at V and 4 bases at J, with 15 bases between the two ends. The CDR3 sequence is 14 residues long. The CDR3 is CASRRTEGIYGYTF. The DNA for the CDR3 is TGTGCCAGCAGACGTACTGAAGGGATCTATGGCTACACCTTC.